A selection of T cell receptor beta chains follows, all from one sample in a study of cytomegalovirus exposure and HLA in healthy donors. Generated by immunoSEQ multiplex PCR, the TCRdb table keeps only in-frame clones and is missing some. The sample has about 180,000 clones; roughly 80% are singletons. Sequenced input: PBMCs. Every receptor here comes from a female donor in good health and CMV-seronegative. Both conserved end residues are part of each CDR3.

V gene	CDR3 length	CDR3 protein
TRBV2	14	CASTRDSALREQYF
TRBV2	16	CASGGSGRSPRNEQFF
TRBV29-1	15	CSVERGRGGTDTQYF
TRBV7-3	16	CASSWATSGRGDTQYF
TRBV4-3	17	CASSQGGHAGFNEKLFF
TRBV6-5	11	CASRFGVGYTF
TRBV7-6	14	CASSFSVRGNEQFF
TRBV2	17	CASSGTSGGETTDTQYF
TRBV30	15	CAWSSPQGGNTEAFF
TRBV18	15	CASSPLAGFTDTQYF
TRBV7-3	14	CASSFSETTETQYF
TRBV10-3	11	CAIRENYEQYF
TRBV4-1	17	CASSQDRGGSWYNEQFF
TRBV5-1	15	CASSLITSGQETQYF
TRBV18	15	CASSPQGPPNEKLFF
TRBV27	15	CASSLATSGGDTQYF
TRBV7-8	14	CASSQSGQGNIQYF
TRBV18	15	CASSQGVPPNQPQHF
TRBV9	15	CASSALGGFTDTQYF
TRBV19	16	CASRPGTPGVYNEQFF
TRBV5-8	16	CASSLGSGAANEKLFF
TRBV4-1	16	CASSQDPGQGGETQYF